Listed below are T cell receptor beta chains from one sample, sequenced in a study of blood T cells in healthy people across ages. TCRdb re-called the 5' RACE reads through MiXCR, storing one row per CDR3 protein. Here the sample spans about 970,000 distinct CDR3 sequences, roughly 51% being singletons. The sequenced sample was blood. The receptors derive from an older woman in good health. Each CDR3 is given with its conserved first and last residue. D genes are given only for firm matches. Size is omitted from some rows. Given values are once, few, many or a class for expanded clones.

size,J,V,D,DNA,CDR3
-,TRBJ2-3,TRBV5-1,TRBD2,TGCGCCAGCGGGGGGACTAGCAGCGGCGATACGCAGTATTTT,CASGGTSSGDTQYF
-,TRBJ1-5,TRBV3-1,-,TGTGCCAGCAGCCAATATGACGCGCCCCAGCATTTT,CASSQYDAPQHF
-,TRBJ2-3,TRBV4-3,TRBD2,TGCGCCAGCAGCCAAGAATACATCCTAGCGGGGGGACCCACAGATACGCAGTATTTT,CASSQEYILAGGPTDTQYF
-,TRBJ2-4,TRBV20-1,-,TGCAGTGGGGCCAATGGAAACATTCAGTACTTC,CSGANGNIQYF
-,TRBJ2-2,TRBV6-1,-,TGTGCCAGCCTTAGCGGGAACACCGGGGAGCTGTTTTTT,CASLSGNTGELFF
-,TRBJ2-5,TRBV28,TRBD2,TGTGCCAGCAGTAACCGGGACTACTACGTAGAGACCCAGTACTTC,CASSNRDYYVETQYF
few,TRBJ2-5,TRBV2,TRBD2,TGTGCCAGCGGAACCGGGACTAGCGAGCAGTACCAAGAGACCCAGTACTTC,CASGTGTSEQYQETQYF
-,TRBJ2-1,TRBV5-1,TRBD2,TGCGCCAGCAGCTGGACTAGCGGGGGGACCTACAATGAGCAGTTCTTC,CASSWTSGGTYNEQFF
once,TRBJ2-7,TRBV6-6,-,TGTGCCAGCAGTTACTCCCCGTTGGAGGCAACATACGAGCAGTACTTC,CASSYSPLEATYEQYF
-,TRBJ1-1,TRBV29-1,-,TGCAGCGGTTGGGGGAACACTGAAGCTTTCTTT,CSGWGNTEAFF
-,TRBJ2-1,TRBV29-1,TRBD1,TGCAGCGTTTCCGGACAGGGGTACAATGAGCAGTTCTTC,CSVSGQGYNEQFF
many,TRBJ1-2,TRBV10-3,-,TGTGCCATCGGTGGGGTCCTGGATGGCTACACCTTC,CAIGGVLDGYTF
once,TRBJ2-1,TRBV18,TRBD2,TGTGCCAGCTCAGCTCTAGCGGGACCCAATGAGCAGTTCTTC,CASSALAGPNEQFF
few,TRBJ2-6,TRBV6-6,TRBD1,TGTGCCAGCACCTCCCAGTTGACAGGGGCAGGGGCCAACGTCCTGACTTTC,CASTSQLTGAGANVLTF
-,TRBJ1-5,TRBV15,TRBD1,TGTGCCACCAGCAGAGGGGACAGGGGGCTTGTTCAGCCCCAGCATTTT,CATSRGDRGLVQPQHF
-,TRBJ1-2,TRBV9,TRBD1,TGTGCCAGCAGCGCCCAGGACAGGCCGCGAGCTAACTATGGCTACACCTTC,CASSAQDRPRANYGYTF
-,TRBJ1-1,TRBV7-2,-,TGTGCCAGCAGCTTAGGAAGTAGGGTGGACACTGAAGCTTTCTTT,CASSLGSRVDTEAFF
few,TRBJ2-5,TRBV25-1,-,TGTGCCAGCAGTGAATATGTGGGACGGGAGACCCAGTACTTC,CASSEYVGRETQYF
-,TRBJ2-1,TRBV28,TRBD1,TGTGCCAGCAGTTTGGGACAGCCAGGCGGTGAGCAGTTCTTC,CASSLGQPGGEQFF
few,TRBJ2-4,TRBV11-2,-,TGTGCCAGCAGCTTAAATGAGGACACGGCCAAAAACATTCAGTACTTC,CASSLNEDTAKNIQYF
-,TRBJ2-5,TRBV7-2,TRBD1,TGTGCCAGCAGCAACAGGGGGGCTGAGACCCAGTACTTC,CASSNRGAETQYF
-,TRBJ2-3,TRBV3-1,-,TGTGCCAGCAGCCTCGGGCACGATACGCAGTATTTT,CASSLGHDTQYF
-,TRBJ2-7,TRBV7-8,-,TGTGCCAGCAGCTTAGCGGATGTCTACAGCTACGAGCAGTACTTC,CASSLADVYSYEQYF
-,TRBJ2-1,TRBV11-1,TRBD2,TGTGCCAGCAGCTTAGCGCTAGGGACTAGCGGCTACAATGAGCAGTTCTTC,CASSLALGTSGYNEQFF
-,TRBJ2-5,TRBV4-2,-,TGTGCCAGCAGCCAAGGTAGTCATTACGGGCAGTACTTC,CASSQGSHYGQYF
-,TRBJ2-7,TRBV27,-,TGTGCCAGCAGTGTTTGGACGGGGAGCGAGCAGTACTTC,CASSVWTGSEQYF
few,TRBJ2-7,TRBV6-1,TRBD2,TGTGCCAGCAGTGAATGGGGGGGATACGCCTACGAGCAGTACTTC,CASSEWGGYAYEQYF
few,TRBJ2-3,TRBV12-3/TRBV12-4,TRBD2,TGTGCCAGCAGTTCCCTAGGGACTAGCGGCACAGATACGCAGTATTTT,CASSSLGTSGTDTQYF
-,TRBJ2-7,TRBV7-2,TRBD2,TGTGCCAGCAGCGTAAGCGGGGTAAGCTCCTACGAGCAGTACTTC,CASSVSGVSSYEQYF
-,TRBJ2-5,TRBV11-2,TRBD2,TGTGCCAGCAGCTTAGTCCAGACTAGCGGGAGAGAGACCCAGTACTTC,CASSLVQTSGRETQYF
few,TRBJ2-3,TRBV20-1,-,TGCAGTGCTAGGCGGGACCAAGGCGCAGATACGCAGTATTTT,CSARRDQGADTQYF
-,TRBJ2-7,TRBV27,-,TGTGCCAGCAGTCCAATAGGACGAGCGTCCTCCTACGAGCAGTACTTC,CASSPIGRASSYEQYF
few,TRBJ2-7,TRBV28,-,TGTGCCAGCAGCAAACCTCTAGGGTCGAGCGAGCAGTACTTC,CASSKPLGSSEQYF
-,TRBJ2-1,TRBV20-1,-,TGCAGTGCCCTATTCCAGGGGTGGAATGAGCAGTTCTTC,CSALFQGWNEQFF
-,TRBJ2-1,TRBV11-1,-,TGTGCCAGCAGCCGACGACTGAGCATCAACTCCTACAATGAGCAGTTCTTC,CASSRRLSINSYNEQFF
-,TRBJ2-7,TRBV5-1,TRBD2,TGCGCCAGCAGCTCCGTCCCCGGCGGGAGGGCCCGTGAGCAGTACTTC,CASSSVPGGRAREQYF
-,TRBJ1-4,TRBV29-1,-,TGCAGCGTAGGAGGTTACTCGGGGGAAAAACTGTTTTTT,CSVGGYSGEKLFF
-,TRBJ1-6,TRBV9,-,TGTGCCAGCAGCGTAGAGGGGAGCCGGGAGTCACCCCTCCACTTT,CASSVEGSRESPLHF
few,TRBJ2-5,TRBV7-2,TRBD2,TGTGCCAGCAGCTTAACACCTAGCGGGAGTAGGACCCAGTACTTC,CASSLTPSGSRTQYF
-,TRBJ2-1,TRBV28,-,TGTGCCAGCTCACAAAGGCCCAGGGGCAAAACCCACAATGAGCAGTTCTTC,CASSQRPRGKTHNEQFF
-,TRBJ2-1,TRBV7-9,-,TGTGCCAGCAGCTCCCTAGCGTTAGGCTCCTACAATGAGCAGTTCTTC,CASSSLALGSYNEQFF
-,TRBJ1-1,TRBV9,-,TGTGCCAGCAGCCGACAGAATATGAACACTGAAGCTTTCTTT,CASSRQNMNTEAFF
-,TRBJ1-2,TRBV27,-,TGTGCCAGCAGTTTTGGGGCAGGGTTGGATTATGGCTACACCTTC,CASSFGAGLDYGYTF
few,TRBJ2-3,TRBV12-3/TRBV12-4,-,TGTGCCAGCAGTTTCCACGACAGTCCAGGCACAGATACGCAGTATTTT,CASSFHDSPGTDTQYF
-,TRBJ2-7,TRBV14,-,TGTGCCAGCAGCCAAGAACCGATTCGTAGCTCCTACGAGCAGTACTTC,CASSQEPIRSSYEQYF
few,TRBJ2-3,TRBV6-2/TRBV6-3,-,TGTGCCAGCAGTTACTCTTCGGGACGCAAGGATACGCAGTATTTT,CASSYSSGRKDTQYF